One TCR beta chain is described in this entry. Its antigen is unknown. The libraries were made with immunoSEQ version 4 in survey mode. Clones were read by immunoSEQ multiplex PCR, and TCRdb kept only the in-frame ones, dropping some. Of about 33,000 clones in the sample, more than 75% were seen once. Cells were stimulated with CMV-infected fibroblast lysates at 10 ug/mL. CD40L/CD69 double-negative CD45RO-high memory CD4+ T cells were collected. Germline V CDR1 and CDR2: MNHNS, SASEGT. J gave up 10 bases and V 5 bases, and 10 bases lay outside the gene matches. This CDR3 is 13 amino acids long. The sample is drawn from a study of persistence of HIV-infected CD4 T cells. Looking at the study overall: Donors had been on suppressive ART for a median of roughly 8 years. Study outcomes and limitations: TCR analyses could not target the rare provirus-carrying CMV-responding cells. TCRbeta richness was lower in CMV- and Gag-responding cells than in anti-CD3/anti-CD28-responding cells.

The specimen was CD4+ T cells sorted from PBMCs after approximately 20-hour stimulation, collected from a patient who received antiretroviral therapy. This clonotype originated in an adult woman with HIV who was CMV-seropositive. The chain carries TRBV6-1 and TRBJ1-1; 7 nucleotides align to TRBD1. This CDR3 is CASSSQRQGAAFF. In nucleotides, the CDR3 is TGTGCCAGCAGTTCACAAAGACAGGGCGCAGCTTTCTTT.